These 8 T cell receptor beta chains originate from one sample sequenced in a study of blood T cells in healthy people across ages. A sample-barcoded 5' primer and a J-beta primer mix were used in a second PCR of about 6 to 11 cycles. MiXCR was run by TCRdb on the 5' RACE reads, yielding one entry per CDR3 protein. Among about 1.5 million distinct CDR3 sequences listed, 40% to 50% were seen once. Sequencing used blood. Receptors originate from a woman aged 18 to 35 in good health.

This clonotype was found a few times. The chain is built from TRBV20-1 and TRBJ2-7; D remains ambiguous. V lost 3 bases and J lost 2, with 17 bases in between. The CDR3 has 15 amino acids. Germline V gene sequence: CDR1 DFQATT, CDR2 SNEGSKA (reference sequence). The CDR3: CSASASDGPTYEQYF. The CDR3 bases are TGCAGTGCTAGTGCGAGCGATGGTCCCACCTACGAGCAGTACTTC.

The genes are TRBV7-2 and TRBJ1-5; TRBD1 agrees at 11 bases. The CDR3 is 15 amino acids. The V gene's germline CDR1 is SGHTA and CDR2 FQGNSA. V dropped 5 bases and J dropped 4; count of bases not matched to a gene: 4. CDR3 protein: CASSPDRGLNQPQHF. CDR3 sequence (DNA): TGTGCCAGCAGCCCGGACAGGGGGCTTAATCAGCCCCAGCATTTT.

This chain uses TRBV18 with TRBJ2-3, with unresolved D. Germline V gene sequence: CDR1 KGHSH, CDR2 LQKENI. The CDR3 has 13 residues. V dropped 0 bases and J dropped 3 bases, with 4 bases sitting between them. CDR3 residues: CASSPPNTDTQYF. In nucleotides, the CDR3 is TGTGCCAGCTCACCACCGAATACAGATACGCAGTATTTT.

The chain joins TRBV5-1 to TRBJ2-2; TRBD1 might be the D (6 bases). The germline CDR1 and CDR2 sequences are SGHRS and YFSETQ. The CDR3 runs 15 residues. The V and J ends lost 0 bases and 2 bases respectively, with 8 bases between them. The CDR3, as DNA: TGCGCCAGCAGCTTGGGACAGGACAACACCGGGGAGCTGTTTTTT. Its translation is CASSLGQDNTGELFF.

This clonotype showed up many times. This sequence joins TRBV5-1 and TRBJ1-2; 7 nucleotides match TRBD1. The CDR3 contains 18 residues. Germline V gene data show CDR1 as SGHRS and CDR2 as YFSETQ. The ends lost 5 bases at V and 1 base at J; junction bases unmatched: 17. The CDR3 nucleotides read TGCGCCAGCAGTTTGACCTCCACCGGGACAGAAATTAACTATGGCTACACCTTC. This gives the protein CASSLTSTGTEINYGYTF.

This clonotype has more than one count but fewer than ten. This rearrangement joins TRBV12-3 or TRBV12-4 to TRBJ1-2, with a weak D call TRBD1 (6 bases). Trimming left V 6 bases short and J 3 bases short, with 20 bases between. The CDR3 totals 16 residues. The CDR3 spells CASSPPGPRGDYGYTF. The CDR3 region has the DNA TGTGCCAGCAGCCCCCCGGGCCCAAGGGGGGACTATGGCTACACCTTC.

This clonotype has ten or more counts. The chain carries TRBV5-1 and TRBJ1-1; TRBD1 is a possible D gene (6 bases). CDR1 is SGHRS, CDR2 YFSETQ, per germline. V was cut by 2 bases and J by 6 bases, with 17 bases left in between. The CDR3 has 15 amino acids. This chain's CDR3 is CASSFSPDRPPEAFF. Here the CDR3 DNA reads TGCGCCAGCAGCTTTTCCCCCGACAGGCCCCCTGAAGCTTTCTTT.

V gene TRBV5-1 combines with J gene TRBJ2-1; 8 bases match TRBD2. The V gene's germline CDR1 is SGHRS and CDR2 YFSETQ. Unmatched junction bases numbered 8, after V lost 0 bases and J lost 15 bases. The CDR3 spans 13 residues. The CDR3 DNA reads TGCGCCAGCAGCTTGGGTTCGGGGGGGCTTCTGTTCTTC. Protein sequence: CASSLGSGGLLFF.